This is a list of T cell receptor beta chains from one sample in a study of immune characterization of retroperitoneal liposarcoma. From the PCR reads, TCRdb called clonotypes with MiXCR, one entry per CDR3 protein. The table lists around 11,000 distinct CDR3 sequences, approximately 24% of them singletons. Sequenced input: blood. The receptors stem from a male donor with retroperitoneal liposarcoma. The conserved cysteine and the conserved F or W are not part of the CDR3 here. The D gene is left open where the match is weak.

j_gene	len	v_gene	d_gene	CDR3aa
TRBJ1-2	12	TRBV5-1	.	ASRGDTTIYGYT
TRBJ2-1	14	TRBV6-1	TRBD2	ASRSGTTQSYNEQF
TRBJ2-7	13	TRBV6-1	.	ASRDGRAPFHEQY
TRBJ2-1	12	TRBV6-1	.	ASSVGPRWNEQF
TRBJ1-1	15	TRBV6-5	TRBD1	ASSYSFPTGRNTEAF
TRBJ2-5	11	TRBV14	TRBD2	ASSIAGAETQY
TRBJ2-1	13	TRBV12-3/TRBV12-4	TRBD1	ASSFWDRAPNEQF
TRBJ2-1	12	TRBV12-3/TRBV12-4	.	ASSFTGVWNEQF
TRBJ2-5	13	TRBV4-3	TRBD1	ASSQRQGGQETQY
TRBJ2-5	12	TRBV12-3/TRBV12-4	.	ASSYRTKQETQY
TRBJ2-1	10	TRBV4-2	TRBD1	ASSRTGDEQF
TRBJ2-3	12	TRBV3-1	.	ASSQDSKRNTQY
TRBJ1-6	12	TRBV4-3	.	ASSQDRSGSPLH
TRBJ2-5	14	TRBV7-2	TRBD2	ASSLALSGGYNEQY
.	11	TRBV6-6	.	ASSYRDQYEQY
TRBJ1-3	12	TRBV6-6	.	ASSSPGVRNTIY
TRBJ2-1	14	TRBV7-2	TRBD2	ASSLALSGGYNEQF
TRBJ2-5	12	TRBV6-1	TRBD1	ASSIDRGRETQY
TRBJ1-6	12	TRBV27	TRBD1	ASSSPGQNSPLH
TRBJ2-5	8	TRBV6-6	.	ASRLETQY
TRBJ1-1	12	TRBV7-6	TRBD1	ASSQQGAQGEAF
TRBJ1-1	12	TRBV6-1	.	ASSGPWTAPEAF
TRBJ1-2	14	TRBV6-6	TRBD1	ASRPYQGGDNYGYT